These 19 T cell receptor beta chains were sequenced from one sample in a study of T cells after posttransplantation cyclophosphamide. Assay used: immunoSEQ multiplex PCR; TCRdb lists only in-frame clones, some missing. The sample contains tens of thousands of clones, about 84% of which appear only once. Sequencing used PBMCs. All receptors come from a woman aged 55-69 years with a blood cancer, CMV-positive, and with a related stem cell donor.

This rearrangement joins TRBV7-9 to TRBJ2-7; no definite D call. This CDR3 comprises 12 residues. Germline V gene data show CDR1 as SEHNR and CDR2 as FQNEAQ (reference sequence). V was shortened by 1 base and J by 4 bases, with 5 bases between the two germline ends. CDR3 nucleotides: TGTGCCAGCAGCTTAGGGCAATACGAGCAGTACTTC. Protein product: CASSLGQYEQYF.

This chain joins TRBV7-2 and TRBJ1-5; a weak D match, TRBD1 (5 bases). The length of the CDR3 is 14 residues. From germline, CDR1 is SGHTA and CDR2 FQGNSA. V was trimmed by 3 bases and J by 4 bases, leaving 10 bases between them. This CDR3 is CASSFSRENQPQHF. The CDR3 nucleotides are TGTGCCAGCAGCTTTAGCAGGGAAAATCAGCCCCAGCATTTT.

V and J are TRBV5-1 and TRBJ1-1; 9 positions agree with TRBD1. Germline V lookup: CDR1 SGHRS, CDR2 YFSETQ. The CDR3 has 16 residues. Trimming removed 0 bases from V and 5 bases from J; junction bases left unmatched: 8. CDR3 protein: CASSLGGTGLRTEAFF. The CDR3 region has the DNA TGCGCCAGCAGCTTGGGGGGGACAGGGTTGAGGACTGAAGCTTTCTTT.

This clone has only one observation. The chain uses TRBV30 and TRBJ2-5; D may be TRBD2 (6 bases). With 0 bases removed from V and 5 bases from J, the gap between germline ends came to 7 bases. This CDR3 is 12 amino acids long. Germline assignment: CDR1 GTSNPN and CDR2 SVGIG (reference sequence). CDR3: CAWSVRGETQYF. CDR3 bases: TGTGCCTGGAGTGTACGGGGGGAGACCCAGTACTTC.

This chain joins TRBV7-8 and TRBJ2-1; 9 bases line up with TRBD2. The V and J ends lost 2 bases and 2 bases, in that order; junction bases with no gene match: 1. The length of the CDR3 is 15 residues. CDR1 SGHVS and CDR2 FQNEAQ come from the germline V gene. CDR3 residues: CASSLSSGTYNEQFF. Written as DNA, the CDR3 is TGTGCCAGCAGCTTATCTAGCGGGACCTACAATGAGCAGTTCTTC.

This rearrangement joins TRBV5-1 to TRBJ2-1; 7 nucleotides agree with TRBD2. In germline, CDR1 is SGHRS, CDR2 YFSETQ. Trimming took 0 bases from V and 1 from J; bases not matched to a gene: 7. The CDR3 spans 17 residues. CDR3 region: CASSLDGGRVSYNEQFF. The CDR3 DNA is TGCGCCAGCAGCTTGGATGGTGGGAGGGTGTCCTACAATGAGCAGTTCTTC.

The chain uses TRBV4-1 and TRBJ1-1; D gene unclear. Germline V gene lookup returns CDR1 MGHRA and CDR2 YSYEKL. V was clipped by 1 base and J by 0 bases, with 9 bases between them. The CDR3 consists of 15 residues. CDR3 coding DNA: TGCGCCAGCAGCCAAGTCCCCGCGATGAACACTGAAGCTTTCTTT. Translation: CASSQVPAMNTEAFF.

This clone was seen a few times. The chain recombines TRBV6-6 with TRBJ1-4; D possibly corresponds to TRBD1 (5 bases). Germline V gene lookup returns CDR1 MNHNY and CDR2 SVGAGI (reference sequence). The CDR3 extends over 15 amino acids. V was cut by 0 bases and J by 6 bases, with 11 bases left in between. DNA of the CDR3: TGTGCCAGCAGTTACTCTCAAGGGGCGGATGAAAAACTGTTTTTT. This encodes CASSYSQGADEKLFF.

This clone was observed a single time. The chain links TRBV27 to TRBJ2-5; 11 bases line up with TRBD2. The CDR3 has 14 amino acids. CDR1 and CDR2 from the germline V gene are MNHEY and SMNVEV (reference sequence). Losses at the gene ends were 6 bases for V and 7 bases for J; bases not matched to a gene: 7. The CDR3 loop reads CASSFSGRAVTQYF. CDR3 coding DNA: TGTGCCAGCAGCTTTAGCGGGAGGGCCGTGACCCAGTACTTC.

This rearrangement joins TRBV21-1 to TRBJ1-1; the tabulated D call, TRBD1, remains unverified against the DNA. TRBV21-1 counts as a pseudogene. This CDR3 comprises 12 residues. This CDR3 reads CASSWGRFEAFF. The CDR3 region has the DNA TGTGCCAGCAGCTGGGGGCGGTTTGAAGCTTTCTTT.

The J gene is TRBJ2-5, the V gene TRBV6-1; 14 nucleotides align to TRBD2. The CDR3 loop spans 17 amino acids. The germline V gene encodes CDR1 MNHNS and CDR2 SASEGT. Unmatched junction bases numbered 8, after V lost 3 bases and J lost 5 bases. The CDR3: CASSDWGLAGAMETQYF. The CDR3 coding sequence is TGTGCCAGCAGTGATTGGGGACTAGCGGGAGCCATGGAGACCCAGTACTTC.

The chain carries TRBV11-3 and TRBJ2-1, with 7 bases fitting TRBD2. The V gene's germline CDR1 is SGHNT and CDR2 YENEEA. The J segment lost 6 bases and the V segment lost 5 bases, leaving 10 bases of the junction unmatched. The CDR3 is 15 residues long. CDR3 protein: CASSQGGSPLNEQFF. CDR3 sequence (DNA): TGTGCCAGCAGCCAAGGCGGGAGCCCCCTCAATGAGCAGTTCTTC. Using reference TRBV11-3 and TRBJ2-1 for the parts outside the CDR3, the full variable domain is EAGVVQSPRYKIIEKKQPVAFWCNPISGHNTLYWYLQNLGQGPELLIRYENEEAVDDSQLPKDRFSAERLKGVDSTLKIQPAELGDSAVYLCASSQGGSPLNEQFFGPGTRLTVL.

The CDR3 DNA reads TGTGCCAGCAGACCCTCGGGGATCCACAATGAGCAGTTCTTC. This codes for CASRPSGIHNEQFF. J is TRBJ2-1 and V is TRBV2, with a possible D match to TRBD2 (5 bases). Trimming took 6 bases from V and 5 from J, leaving 14 bases between them. The germline gives CDR1 SNHLY, CDR2 FYNNEI. The length of the CDR3 is 14 residues.

V gene TRBV7-6 combines with J gene TRBJ2-7, with 9 bases aligning to TRBD2. V shed 5 bases and J 2 bases; nucleotides not matched to a gene: 7. This CDR3 is 15 amino acids long. CDR1 and CDR2 from the germline V gene are SGHVS and FNYEAQ. The DNA of the CDR3 is TGTGCCAGCAGCCCGGGACTAGCCGGAACCTACGAGCAGTACTTC. It translates to CASSPGLAGTYEQYF.

The table lists this clone with a few counts. CDR3 nucleotide sequence: TGTGCCAGCAGTGATAGAGATGTGAGGCCTGAAGCTTTCTTT. Protein: CASSDRDVRPEAFF. The V gene is TRBV2, the J gene TRBJ1-1, with D unclear. The V and J ends lost 3 bases and 6 bases respectively, with 14 bases between them. This CDR3 has 14 amino acids. The germline gives CDR1 SNHLY, CDR2 FYNNEI. The variable domain in full, completed from reference TRBV2 and TRBJ1-1, reads EPEVTQTPSHQVTQMGQEVILRCVPISNHLYFYWYRQILGQKVEFLVSFYNNEISEKSEIFDDQFSVERPDGSNFTLKIRSTKLEDSAMYFCASSDRDVRPEAFFGQGTRLTVV.

This rearrangement joins TRBV7-9 to TRBJ2-3, with D possibly being TRBD2 (5 bases). CDR1 and CDR2 (germline): SEHNR, FQNEAQ (reference sequence). Deletions cut 5 bases from V and 0 bases from J, with 12 bases between. This CDR3 has 15 amino acids. The CDR3 nucleotides read TGTGCCAGCAGCGAGGGCCCACGGAGCACAGATACGCAGTATTTT. This gives the protein CASSEGPRSTDTQYF.

In its sample, this clone was seen once. The rearrangement joins TRBV4-1 to TRBJ2-5, with TRBD1 matching 7 bases. The J segment lost 2 bases and the V segment lost 1 base, leaving 4 bases of the junction unmatched. This CDR3 is 15 amino acids long. The germline V gene encodes CDR1 MGHRA and CDR2 YSYEKL. In DNA, the CDR3 is TGCGCCAGCAGCCAAGGGGGACAGAGTCAAGAGACCCAGTACTTC. Translating gives CASSQGGQSQETQYF.

The rearrangement links TRBV1 to TRBJ2-1; TRBD2 reflects the table's D call only, with no check against the DNA. TRBV1 is a recognized pseudogene. This CDR3 is 15 amino acids long. CDR3 in DNA: TGCACCAGCAGCCAAGAGCGCCCCGTTCGGAATGAGCAGTTCTTC. Its translation is CTSSQERPVRNEQFF.

The gene calls are TRBV27 and TRBJ1-5; TRBD1 aligns across 8 bases. CDR3 size: 14 residues. CDR1 and CDR2 (germline): MNHEY, SMNVEV (reference sequence). V shed 6 bases, J shed 4 bases, and the junction held 5 bases outside the gene matches. This chain's CDR3 is CASSTTGGNQPQHF. CDR3 DNA: TGTGCCAGCAGCACCACAGGGGGTAATCAGCCCCAGCATTTT.